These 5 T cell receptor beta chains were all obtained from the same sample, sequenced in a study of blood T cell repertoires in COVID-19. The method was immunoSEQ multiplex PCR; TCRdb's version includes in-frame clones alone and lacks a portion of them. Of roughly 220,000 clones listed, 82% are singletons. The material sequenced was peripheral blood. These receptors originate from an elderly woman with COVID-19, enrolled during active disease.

The CDR3 sequence is CATSPRGRRAYNEQFF. The CDR3 bases are TGTGCCACTTCCCCAAGGGGACGGAGGGCTTACAATGAGCAGTTCTTC. The chain carries TRBV27 and TRBJ2-1; the D gene is possibly TRBD2 (6 bases). Trimming pared 10 bases from V and 4 bases from J, leaving 23 bases between. Germline V lookup: CDR1 MNHEY, CDR2 SMNVEV (reference sequence). This CDR3 has 16 residues.

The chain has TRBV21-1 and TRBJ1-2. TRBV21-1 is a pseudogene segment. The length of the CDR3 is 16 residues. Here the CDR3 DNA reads TGTGCCAGCAGCAAAGGAAGGGTCGCGGGAAACTATGGCTACACCTTC. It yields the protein CASSKGRVAGNYGYTF.

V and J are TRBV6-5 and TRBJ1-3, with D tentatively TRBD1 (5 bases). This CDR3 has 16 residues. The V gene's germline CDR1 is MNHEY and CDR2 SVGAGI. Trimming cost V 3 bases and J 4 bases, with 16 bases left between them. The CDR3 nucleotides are TGTGCCAGCAGTTATAAAGCACAGGATACGGGAAACACCATATATTTT. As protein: CASSYKAQDTGNTIYF.

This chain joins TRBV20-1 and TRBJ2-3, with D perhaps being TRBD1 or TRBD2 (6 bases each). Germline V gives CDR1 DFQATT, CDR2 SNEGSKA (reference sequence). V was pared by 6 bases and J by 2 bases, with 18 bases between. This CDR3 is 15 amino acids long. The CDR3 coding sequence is TGCAGTGCAAGTGGGGGGACATCTCCCACAGATACGCAGTATTTT. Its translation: CSASGGTSPTDTQYF.

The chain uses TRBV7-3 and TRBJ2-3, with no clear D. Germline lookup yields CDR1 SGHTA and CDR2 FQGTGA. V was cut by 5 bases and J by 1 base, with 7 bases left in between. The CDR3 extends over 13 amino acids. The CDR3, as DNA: TGTGCCAGCAGCCGACTTGGCACAGATACGCAGTATTTT. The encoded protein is CASSRLGTDTQYF.